Sequencing of this TCR beta chain was carried out in a study of blood T cell repertoires in COVID-19. Profiled with immunoSEQ multiplex PCR; TCRdb holds only in-frame clones, not every one. The profile shows around 220,000 clones, 70% to 85% of them singletons. Germline CDR1 reads MRHNA; CDR2 reads SNTAGT. The CDR3 is 15 residues long. Losses at the gene ends were 6 bases for V and 4 bases for J; bases not matched to a gene: 3. The source of this sequence is a woman of 80 years or more with active or convalescent COVID-19. The sample taken for sequencing was peripheral blood. This chain uses TRBV6-4 with TRBJ2-1, with 13 bases matching TRBD2. CDR3 nucleotides: TGTGCCAGCAGGAAGACTAGCGGGGGGTACAATGAGCAGTTCTTC. Translating gives CASRKTSGGYNEQFF.